The 10 T cell receptor beta chains reported below all come from one sample, sequenced in a study of cytomegalovirus exposure and HLA in healthy donors. The PCR contained 60 Vbeta and 13 Jbeta primers. Clones were sequenced by immunoSEQ multiplex PCR, and TCRdb holds only the in-frame ones, with some missing. Of roughly 100,000 clones listed, over 60% were seen once; the top ten hold 9.6%. The sample comprised PBMCs. The source is a male donor in good health and CMV-seropositive.

The rearrangement links TRBV29-1 to TRBJ2-7; no clear D. CDR3 length: 12 residues. Per the germline V gene, CDR1 is SQVTM and CDR2 is ANQGSEA. This chain's CDR3 is CSCTLGPYEQYF. For the CDR3, the DNA is TGCTCCTGCACGCTGGGCCCCTACGAGCAGTACTTC.

The chain couples TRBV10-1 to TRBJ1-1, with TRBD1 matching 10 bases. The junction had 12 bases not matched to a gene; V was cut back by 8 bases and J by 9 bases. The CDR3 spans 14 residues. The germline gives CDR1 WNHNN, CDR2 SYGVQD (reference sequence). The CDR3 loop is CASAGGDRGLQAFF. The DNA of the CDR3 is TGCGCCAGCGCCGGGGGGGACAGGGGTCTACAAGCTTTCTTT.

This clone has only a few counts. The chain combines TRBV19 with TRBJ2-1, with TRBD1 identical over 9 bases. The germline CDR1 and CDR2 sequences are LNHDA and SQIVND (reference sequence). The CDR3 loop spans 15 amino acids. Losses at the gene ends were 3 bases for V and 5 bases for J; bases not matched to a gene: 5. The CDR3 coding sequence is TGTGCCAGTAGTATGAAAGGGACAGGGAACAATGAGCAGTTCTTC. Encoded protein: CASSMKGTGNNEQFF.

The CDR3 sequence: CASSVIPGTDANEQFF. Written as DNA, the CDR3 is TGTGCCAGCTCAGTAATTCCCGGGACAGACGCCAATGAGCAGTTCTTC. The chain recombines TRBV18 with TRBJ2-1, with 7 bases aligning to TRBD1. Germline CDR1 KGHSH, CDR2 LQKENI. Germline trimming cut 5 bases from V and 6 bases from J; bases unmatched to any gene: 13. The CDR3 has 16 residues.

This rearrangement joins TRBV5-4 to TRBJ2-1; 11 nucleotides agree with TRBD2. CDR3 length: 18 amino acids. Germline lookup yields CDR1 SGHNT and CDR2 YYREEE (reference sequence). V gave up 4 bases and J gave up 3 bases; unmatched junction bases: 12. The CDR3 is CASSGGSGTSGYYNEQFF. The CDR3 DNA sequence: TGTGCCAGCAGCGGAGGCAGCGGGACTAGCGGTTACTACAATGAGCAGTTCTTC.

The chain recombines TRBV7-2 with TRBJ1-4; D gene ambiguous. CDR3 size: 16 residues. Trimming took 5 bases from V and 7 from J, leaving 20 bases between them. Germline-derived CDR1 and CDR2 are SGHTA and FQGNSA. Here the CDR3 DNA reads TGTGCCAGCAGCCCCCGGATCCCGACCCGGGGTGAAAAACTGTTTTTT. Translation gives CASSPRIPTRGEKLFF.

In nucleotides, the CDR3 is TGTGCCAGCTCACCACCTGGCGGTAGGTTCAACACTGAAGCTTTCTTT. As protein: CASSPPGGRFNTEAFF. The chain uses TRBV18 and TRBJ1-1; D not resolved. Germline V gene sequence: CDR1 KGHSH, CDR2 LQKENI. The CDR3 contains 16 residues. The V end was cut by 0 bases, the J end by 2 bases, with 13 bases between.

This clone was observed a handful of times. The chain combines TRBV5-1 with TRBJ2-1, with 8 bases that match TRBD2. The CDR3 sequence is 16 residues long. From germline, CDR1 is SGHRS and CDR2 YFSETQ. The V gene end was trimmed by 4 bases and the J gene end by 7 bases; junction bases not matched to a gene: 13. In nucleotides, the CDR3 is TGCGCCAGCAGCCGTCCAGCGGGAGATTGGAGGAATGAGCAGTTCTTC. Translating it yields CASSRPAGDWRNEQFF.

This sequence joins TRBV27 and TRBJ1-4; the D gene is possibly TRBD1 (5 bases). Trimming cost V 6 bases and J 3 bases, with 17 bases left between them. Germline CDR1 and CDR2: MNHEY and SMNVEV (reference sequence). CDR3 length: 16 amino acids. The CDR3 DNA is TGTGCCAGCAGCAGCCTTGGAAGGGGCCCTAATGAAAAACTGTTTTTT. It translates to CASSSLGRGPNEKLFF. The full variable domain, completed using reference TRBV27 and TRBJ1-4, is EAQVTQNPRYLITVTGKKLTVTCSQNMNHEYMSWYRQDPGLGLRQIYYSMNVEVTDKGDVPEGYKVSRKEKRNFPLILESPSPNQTSLYFCASSSLGRGPNEKLFFGSGTQLSVL.

In DNA, the CDR3 is TGTGCCAGTAGTACGACCCGGGACATTGAAGCTTTCTTT. Translation gives CASSTTRDIEAFF. V gene TRBV19 combines with J gene TRBJ1-1, with a possible D match to TRBD1 (6 bases). The CDR3 sequence is 13 residues long. The germline CDR1 and CDR2 sequences are LNHDA and SQIVND (reference sequence). The V end was cut by 4 bases, the J end by 7 bases, with 13 bases between.